Following are 29 T cell receptor beta chains from one sample sequenced in a study of blood T cell repertoires in COVID-19. Clones were sequenced by immunoSEQ multiplex PCR, and TCRdb holds only the in-frame ones, with some missing. The sample lists under 200,000 clones; 87% were seen once. Input material: peripheral blood. Source of these receptors: a man aged 60-69 years with active or convalescent COVID-19.

The rearrangement uses TRBV30 and TRBJ1-5; D perhaps matches TRBD1 (6 bases). CDR1 and CDR2 from the germline V gene are GTSNPN and SVGIG (reference sequence). This CDR3 region has 13 residues. V lost 2 bases and J lost 11, with 16 bases in between. CDR3 sequence: CAWSSRGDLAQHF. The CDR3 DNA follows: TGTGCCTGGAGTTCCAGGGGAGATCTGGCCCAGCATTTT.

The chain links TRBV20-1 to TRBJ1-1, with D possibly matching TRBD1 (6 bases). The germline V and J ends were trimmed by 3 bases and 9 bases, with 11 bases remaining between them. The CDR3 covers 11 residues. The germline CDR1 and CDR2 sequences are DFQATT and SNEGSKA (reference sequence). CDR3: CSASPGQQAFF. CDR3 nucleotide sequence: TGCAGTGCTAGCCCCGGACAGCAAGCTTTCTTT.

The CDR3 nucleotides read TGTGCCTGGAGTGTGAAGGGGTGGAACTATGGCTACACCTTC. This codes for CAWSVKGWNYGYTF. The chain recombines TRBV30 with TRBJ1-2; D possibly corresponds to TRBD1 (5 bases). The V gene lost 0 bases and the J gene lost 2 bases, with 10 bases spanning the gap. CDR3 length: 14 residues. The V gene's germline CDR1 is GTSNPN and CDR2 SVGIG (reference sequence).

The chain joins TRBV6-5 to TRBJ1-3, with unresolved D. V lost 9 bases to trimming and J lost 1 base, with 13 bases between them. The CDR3 spans 14 residues. Per the germline V gene, CDR1 is MNHEY and CDR2 is SVGAGI. The chain's CDR3 is CASFRGSSGNTIYF. The CDR3 region has the DNA TGTGCCAGTTTCCGGGGTTCATCTGGAAACACCATATATTTT.

The chain combines TRBV5-6 with TRBJ1-2; D not certain. The V gene's germline CDR1 is SGHDT and CDR2 YYEEEE. The CDR3 extends over 13 amino acids. V shed 6 bases and J shed 5 bases, with 14 bases lying between them. CDR3: CASTFGRGYGYTF. For the CDR3, the DNA is TGTGCCAGCACCTTCGGGAGAGGATATGGCTACACCTTC. The full variable domain, rest sourced from reference TRBV5-6 and TRBJ1-2, is DAGVTQSPTHLIKTRGQQVTLRCSPKSGHDTVSWYQQALGQGPQFIFQYYEEEERQRGNFPDRFSGHQFPNYSSELNVNALLLGDSALYLCASTFGRGYGYTFGSGTRLTVV.

V usage is TRBV5-1 and J usage is TRBJ1-2; the D is unclear. V lost 3 bases, J lost 5 bases, and 14 bases lay in between. Germline assignment: CDR1 SGHRS and CDR2 YFSETQ. The CDR3 is 14 residues long. CDR3 in DNA: TGCGCCAGCAGCTCTGAGGGAGTCGTGTATGGCTACACCTTC. It translates to CASSSEGVVYGYTF.

The chain carries TRBV28 and TRBJ2-7; the match to TRBD1 covers 7 bases. The germline CDR1 and CDR2 sequences are MDHEN and SYDVKM. This CDR3 region has 13 residues. V shed 2 bases, J shed 2 bases, and the junction held 0 bases outside the gene matches. The CDR3 here is CASSLRGPYEQYF. The CDR3 nucleotides read TGTGCCAGCAGTTTAAGGGGGCCCTACGAGCAGTACTTC. Full variable domain (rest looked up from reference TRBV28 and TRBJ2-7): DVKVTQSSRYLVKRTGEKVFLECVQDMDHENMFWYRQDPGLGLRLIYFSYDVKMKEKGDIPEGYSVSREKKERFSLILESASTNQTSMYLCASSLRGPYEQYFGPGTRLTVT.

The chain employs TRBV25-1 and TRBJ1-5; no firm D call. CDR3 size: 13 residues. Germline CDR1 MGHDK, CDR2 SYGVNS. V gave up 5 bases and J gave up 3 bases, with 8 bases separating them. The CDR3 region has the DNA TGTGCCAGCAGTTGGGGAGACAATCAGCCCCAGCATTTT. It is translated as CASSWGDNQPQHF.

This clone has only a few counts. The chain employs TRBV6-5 and TRBJ2-7; 7 bases line up with TRBD2. The CDR3 totals 15 residues. With 6 bases clipped from V and 1 base from J, the junction kept 9 bases outside the gene matches. Germline CDR1 is MNHEY and CDR2 is SVGAGI. This CDR3 reads CASSSQWGGSYEQYF. CDR3 coding DNA: TGTGCCAGCAGCTCACAGTGGGGGGGGTCCTACGAGCAGTACTTC.

V and J are TRBV6-5 and TRBJ2-7, with D possibly matching TRBD1 (6 bases). V lost 6 bases, J lost 2 bases, and 11 bases lay in between. The germline CDR1 and CDR2 sequences are MNHEY and SVGAGI. The length of the CDR3 is 13 residues. This CDR3 reads CASSWGRTYEQYF. The CDR3 DNA reads TGTGCCAGCAGCTGGGGGCGTACCTACGAGCAGTACTTC.

V gene TRBV27 combines with J gene TRBJ1-6; a weak D match, TRBD1 (6 bases). The CDR3 has 13 amino acids. In germline, CDR1 is MNHEY, CDR2 SMNVEV (reference sequence). V lost 11 bases and J lost 9, with 17 bases in between. The CDR3: CAVGGNFGSPLHF. In nucleotides, the CDR3 is TGTGCCGTAGGGGGAAACTTTGGTTCACCCCTCCACTTT.

The CDR3 DNA follows: TGCGCCAGCAGCTCGGCAGGGGGAAACAATGAGCAGTTCTTC. As protein: CASSSAGGNNEQFF. The chain links TRBV5-1 to TRBJ2-1, with 7 bases identical to TRBD1. The CDR3 contains 14 residues. Germline lookup yields CDR1 SGHRS and CDR2 YFSETQ. V lost 3 bases, J lost 5 bases, and 5 bases stayed unmatched.

This chain connects TRBV6-5 to TRBJ2-7, with 7 bases identical to TRBD1. This CDR3 spans 15 amino acids. The J segment lost 0 bases and the V segment lost 2 bases, leaving 4 bases of the junction unmatched. Looked up from germline, CDR1 is MNHEY and CDR2 is SVGAGI. The CDR3 bases are TGTGCCAGCAGTTACGTCAGGGGGAGCTCCTACGAGCAGTACTTC. This translates into CASSYVRGSSYEQYF.

The chain has TRBV6-5 and TRBJ2-2, with TRBD1 matching 8 bases. Trimming removed 7 bases from V and 5 bases from J; junction bases left unmatched: 6. This CDR3 has 14 residues. The germline CDR1 and CDR2 sequences are MNHEY and SVGAGI. This CDR3 is CASTDRGWTGELFF. CDR3 in DNA: TGTGCCAGCACCGACAGGGGATGGACCGGGGAGCTGTTTTTT.

The CDR3 bases are TGTGCCAGCAGCGAAAGGACAGGGTCTAACTATGGCTACACCTTC. Translating gives CASSERTGSNYGYTF. The rearrangement uses TRBV9 and TRBJ1-2; 8 bases match TRBD1. Per germline, CDR1 SGDLS and CDR2 YYNGEE. V lost 3 bases and J lost 0; bases outside the gene matches: 4. CDR3 size: 15 residues. Supplemented by reference TRBV9 and TRBJ1-2, the full variable domain reads DSGVTQTPKHLITATGQRVTLRCSPRSGDLSVYWYQQSLDQGLQFLIQYYNGEERAKGNILERFSAQQFPDLHSELNLSSLELGDSALYFCASSERTGSNYGYTFGSGTRLTVV.

This chain connects TRBV3-1 (or the pseudogene TRBV3-2) to TRBJ1-1, with D uncertain. CDR1 LGHDT and CDR2 YNNKEL come from the germline V gene (reference sequence). The V end lost 3 bases, the J end lost 6 bases, and 8 bases lay between the germline ends. The CDR3 extends over 12 amino acids. The CDR3 region is CASSHQAAEAFF. For the CDR3, the DNA is TGTGCCAGCAGCCATCAGGCCGCTGAAGCTTTCTTT.

The chain recombines TRBV5-6 with TRBJ1-2; 10 nucleotides align to TRBD1. Germline V gene lookup returns CDR1 SGHDT and CDR2 YYEEEE. Trimming cost V 0 bases and J 3 bases; bases outside gene matches: 2. The CDR3 runs to 15 residues. The CDR3 reads CASSLGDRGHYGYTF. The DNA of the CDR3 is TGTGCCAGCAGCTTGGGGGACAGGGGTCACTATGGCTACACCTTC.

The V and J genes are TRBV4-2 and TRBJ2-3; perhaps TRBD1 as D (5 bases). CDR1 is LGHNA, CDR2 YNFKEQ, per germline. Trimming shortened V by 0 bases and J by 3 bases, and 16 bases separated the two germline ends. The CDR3 contains 17 residues. The CDR3 DNA reads as TGTGCCAGCAGCCAAGAGGCAGGGTTCGAGACAACAGATACGCAGTATTTT. Translated: CASSQEAGFETTDTQYF.

The chain links TRBV5-1 to TRBJ2-5; D unclear. Between the trimmed V and J ends, which lost 0 bases and 11 bases, there was a span of 17 bases. CDR1 SGHRS and CDR2 YFSETQ come from the germline V gene. There are 14 residues in the CDR3. The CDR3 here is CASSLDTGLKSQYF. The CDR3 nucleotides are TGCGCCAGCAGCTTGGATACGGGTTTGAAGTCGCAGTACTTC. Full variable domain (rest looked up from reference TRBV5-1 and TRBJ2-5): KAGVTQTPRYLIKTRGQQVTLSCSPISGHRSVSWYQQTPGQGLQFLFEYFSETQRNKGNFPGRFSGRQFSNSRSEMNVSTLELGDSALYLCASSLDTGLKSQYFGPGTRLLVL.

This clone was seen a few times. The CDR3 region is CASSKAQEGAQGNTIYF. The CDR3 bases are TGTGCCAGCAGCAAGGCCCAGGAGGGGGCGCAGGGAAACACCATATATTTT. The chain combines TRBV21-1 with TRBJ1-3; the D call in the table, TRBD1, was not verified against the DNA. TRBV21-1 represents a pseudogene. The CDR3 is 17 residues long.

This chain links TRBV18 with TRBJ2-7, with 10 nucleotides matching TRBD2. V shed 3 bases, J shed 4 bases, and the junction held 9 bases outside the gene matches. The CDR3 runs to 16 residues. Germline V gene sequence: CDR1 KGHSH, CDR2 LQKENI. CDR3 sequence: CASSPPGAGGLYEQYF. As DNA, the CDR3 is TGTGCCAGCTCACCCCCTGGAGCGGGGGGGCTATACGAGCAGTACTTC.

The V gene is TRBV19, the J gene TRBJ1-5; no clear D. This CDR3 comprises 15 residues. The germline CDR1 and CDR2 sequences are LNHDA and SQIVND (reference sequence). Trimming took off 2 bases at V and 4 bases at J, with 12 bases between the two ends. The CDR3 DNA sequence: TGTGCCAGTAGTATATTAACAGCCCAAAATCAGCCCCAGCATTTT. This sequence encodes CASSILTAQNQPQHF.

V usage is TRBV27 and J usage is TRBJ2-2; D gene uncertain. This CDR3 has 13 residues. With 2 bases removed from V and 7 bases from J, the gap between germline ends came to 8 bases. The germline V gene has CDR1 MNHEY and CDR2 SMNVEV (reference sequence). DNA of the CDR3: TGTGCCAGCAGTTTACGCGGCATCGGGGAGCTGTTTTTT. It is translated as CASSLRGIGELFF.

This clone was detected only once. J is TRBJ1-1 and V is TRBV10-3; the match to TRBD1 covers 8 bases. The CDR3 length is 12 residues. Looked up from germline, CDR1 is ENHRY and CDR2 is SYGVKD. As DNA, the CDR3 is TGTGCGACCGGGACAGGATTACGTGAAGCTTTCTTT. It specifies CATGTGLREAFF.

The rearrangement uses TRBV24-1 and TRBJ2-5; TRBD1 agrees at 10 bases. Losses at the gene ends were 4 bases for V and 6 bases for J; bases not matched to a gene: 7. Germline V CDR1 and CDR2: KGHDR, SFDVKD. This CDR3 is built from 15 residues. The chain's CDR3 is CATSETGTGVKTQYF. The CDR3 nucleotides read TGTGCCACCAGTGAAACTGGGACAGGGGTAAAGACCCAGTACTTC.

On this clone itself: The germline gene is not matched at one end of the junction; a read error may be the cause. The rearrangement joins TRBV2 to TRBJ2-1, with a weak D call TRBD2 (7 bases). The CDR3 extends over 15 amino acids. From germline, CDR1 is SNHLY and CDR2 FYNNEI. The CDR3 is CATSEEGGGNYEQFF. The CDR3 region has the DNA TGTGCCACCAGTGAAGAGGGGGGGGGAAATTATGAGCAGTTCTTC.

The genes are TRBV7-6 and TRBJ2-3; 8 positions match TRBD2. V dropped 1 base and J dropped 4; count of bases not matched to a gene: 1. CDR1 is SGHVS, CDR2 FNYEAQ, per germline. This CDR3 contains 14 residues. The CDR3 region has the DNA TGTGCCAGCAGCTTAGGCGGGGGGCCAGATACGCAGTATTTT. It translates to CASSLGGGPDTQYF.

The chain recombines TRBV5-1 with TRBJ1-1; 8 nucleotides align to TRBD1. CDR1 is SGHRS, CDR2 YFSETQ, per germline. With 6 bases clipped from V and 1 base from J, the junction kept 5 bases outside the gene matches. The CDR3 consists of 14 residues. The CDR3 DNA follows: TGCGCCAGCAAACCCACAGGGGGGAACACTGAAGCTTTCTTT. Translating gives CASKPTGGNTEAFF.

The rearrangement links TRBV27 to TRBJ1-1; D may be TRBD1 (6 bases). The V gene's germline CDR1 is MNHEY and CDR2 SMNVEV (reference sequence). Between the trimmed V and J ends, which lost 7 bases and 5 bases, there was a span of 17 bases. This CDR3 region has 14 residues. CDR3 DNA sequence: TGTGCCAGCACCCCGGGGGGAAGGGGGACTGAAGCTTTCTTT. Amino acids: CASTPGGRGTEAFF.